These T cell receptor beta chains were read from a single sample in a study of cytomegalovirus exposure and HLA in healthy donors. Measured with immunoSEQ multiplex PCR; TCRdb has only the in-frame clones, and not every one. The sample contains 94,000 or so clones, about three quarters of which appear only once. Sequencing used PBMCs. Receptors were obtained from a man aged 55 to 69 in good health and CMV-seronegative. Both conserved end residues are part of each CDR3. The order of the fields is V gene, J gene, CDR3 protein.

TRBV18	TRBJ1-5	CASSPGTAINQPQHF
TRBV6-5	TRBJ1-1	CASSPRGDLRSEAFF
TRBV29-1	TRBJ2-7	CSCAGTEFYEQYF
TRBV19	TRBJ1-6	CASSIGDRGRSYNSPLHF
TRBV7-2	TRBJ1-4	CASRLKAGEKLFF
TRBV6-4	TRBJ2-1	CASSSELAGYNEQFF
TRBV7-4	TRBJ1-5	CASSLVPREGQPQHF
TRBV2	TRBJ2-2	CASSELGAMAGELFF
TRBV19	TRBJ2-5	CASSGLDREQETQYF
TRBV28	TRBJ2-7	CASSLYGDYEQYF
TRBV27	TRBJ1-2	CASSLSIAETYGYTF
TRBV18	TRBJ1-5	CASSPRQADSNQPQHF
TRBV6-5	TRBJ1-5	CAVGTGGIRQPQHF
TRBV5-4	TRBJ2-7	CASSLHTSGSAYEQYF
TRBV5-6	TRBJ2-7	CASSSLHRGRPYEQYF
TRBV4-1	TRBJ1-4	CASSQEGTGIGKLFF
TRBV25-1	TRBJ2-3	CASSDIAGDGTDTQYF
TRBV18	TRBJ1-1	CASSPARETEAFF
TRBV30	TRBJ1-4	CACRILRQNEKLFF
TRBV7-9	TRBJ1-3	CASSLSRNTIYF
TRBV5-6	TRBJ1-5	CASSFGTGGQPQHF
TRBV2	TRBJ2-7	CASTSDARSYEQYF
TRBV11-2	TRBJ2-7	CASSFSGGVTYEQYF
TRBV6-1	TRBJ2-3	CASSEGPTDTQYF
TRBV7-9	TRBJ2-7	CASSFPGQGDEQYF
TRBV11-2	TRBJ2-5	CASSSYPGQGRETQYF
TRBV5-1	TRBJ1-1	CASSDIRGRTEAFF
TRBV12-5	TRBJ2-7	CASGLVREQYF
TRBV4-2	TRBJ2-3	CASGQSGGGADTQYF
TRBV18	TRBJ1-1	CASSPLPRENTEAFF
TRBV21-1	TRBJ1-5	CASSKVASDDSNQPQHF
TRBV5-4	TRBJ2-3	CASSPGQGPQSDTQYF
TRBV25-1	TRBJ2-7	CASRSGIPRQEQYF
TRBV11-2	TRBJ2-7	CASSSQREIQNEQYF
TRBV20-1	TRBJ2-3	CSAFDLFQYF
TRBV5-6	TRBJ2-7	CASSTRDRGSYEQYF
TRBV6-1	TRBJ1-1	CASEPGQGMNTEAFF
TRBV5-6	TRBJ1-2	CASSPRVEDNYGYTF
TRBV5-1	TRBJ2-1	CARSLERLRNEQFF
TRBV6-5	TRBJ1-2	CASSKQGSGYTF
TRBV29-1	TRBJ1-4	CSAAGEEVTNEKLFF
TRBV6-1	TRBJ1-5	CASSDLQGAGGPQHF
TRBV19	TRBJ2-1	CASSTFDRGYNEQFF
TRBV19	TRBJ1-6	CAGTGKNSPLHF
TRBV4-3	TRBJ2-5	CASSQDQRETQYF
TRBV7-9	TRBJ2-6	CASSSTARPAGANVLTF
TRBV2	TRBJ2-3	CASREETGADTQYF